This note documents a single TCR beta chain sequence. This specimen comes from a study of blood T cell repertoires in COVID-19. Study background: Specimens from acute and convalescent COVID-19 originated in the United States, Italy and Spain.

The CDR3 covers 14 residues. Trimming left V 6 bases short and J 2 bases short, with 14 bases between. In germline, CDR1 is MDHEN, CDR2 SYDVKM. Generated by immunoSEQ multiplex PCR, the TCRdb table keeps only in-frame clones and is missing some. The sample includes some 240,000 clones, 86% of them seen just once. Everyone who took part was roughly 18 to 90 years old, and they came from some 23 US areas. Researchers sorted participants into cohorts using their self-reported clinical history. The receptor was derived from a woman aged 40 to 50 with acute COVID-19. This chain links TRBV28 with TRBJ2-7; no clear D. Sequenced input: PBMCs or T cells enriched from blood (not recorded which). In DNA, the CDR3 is TGTGCCAGCAGCGAATTAACCCGGGCCTACGAGCAGTACTTC. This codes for CASSELTRAYEQYF.